This T cell receptor beta chain was found in a study of blood T cell repertoires in COVID-19. There are 15 residues in the CDR3. J gave up 1 base and V 4 bases, and 4 bases lay outside the gene matches. Germline assignment: CDR1 SGHRS and CDR2 YFSETQ. Here immunoSEQ multiplex PCR was the method, and the copy in TCRdb shows in-frame clones only, minus some. This sample has hundreds of thousands of clones; 86% occur once, and the top ten carry 1.4%. The TCR originated in a woman younger than 45 with active or convalescent COVID-19. The rearrangement links TRBV5-1 to TRBJ2-4; 8 bases fit TRBD1. What was sequenced was peripheral blood. The CDR3 DNA sequence: TGCGCCAGCAGCCAGGGGGCAGAGGCCAAAAACATTCAGTACTTC. This gives the protein CASSQGAEAKNIQYF.